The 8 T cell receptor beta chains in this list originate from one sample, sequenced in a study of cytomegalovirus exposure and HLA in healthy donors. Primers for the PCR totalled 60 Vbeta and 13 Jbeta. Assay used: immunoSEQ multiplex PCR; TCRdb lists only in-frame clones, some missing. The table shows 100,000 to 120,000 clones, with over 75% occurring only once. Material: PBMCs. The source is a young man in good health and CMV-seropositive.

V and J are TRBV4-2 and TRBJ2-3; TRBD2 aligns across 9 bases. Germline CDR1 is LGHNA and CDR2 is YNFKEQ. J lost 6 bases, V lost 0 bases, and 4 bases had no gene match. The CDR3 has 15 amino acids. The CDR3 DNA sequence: TGTGCCAGCAGCCAAGATAGGAGCGGGGGGGATACGCAGTATTTT. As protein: CASSQDRSGGDTQYF.

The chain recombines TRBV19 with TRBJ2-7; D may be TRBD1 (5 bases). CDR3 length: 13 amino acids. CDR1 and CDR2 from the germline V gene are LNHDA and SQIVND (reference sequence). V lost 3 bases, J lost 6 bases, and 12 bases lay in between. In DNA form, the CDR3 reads TGTGCCAGTAGTATCAATAATCAGGGCGAGCAGTACTTC. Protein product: CASSINNQGEQYF.

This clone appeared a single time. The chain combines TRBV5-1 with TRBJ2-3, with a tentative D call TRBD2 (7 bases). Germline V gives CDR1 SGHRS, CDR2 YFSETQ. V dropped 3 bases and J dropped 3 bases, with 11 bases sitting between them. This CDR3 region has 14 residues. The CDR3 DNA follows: TGCGCCAGCAGCTCCGGGGGGCTAACAGATACGCAGTATTTT. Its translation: CASSSGGLTDTQYF.

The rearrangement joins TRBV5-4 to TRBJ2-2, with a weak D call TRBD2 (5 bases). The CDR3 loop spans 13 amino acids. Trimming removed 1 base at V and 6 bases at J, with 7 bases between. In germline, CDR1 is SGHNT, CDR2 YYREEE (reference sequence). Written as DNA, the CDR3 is TGTGCCAGCAGCTTGCCGGAGGCCGGGGAGCTGTTTTTT. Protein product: CASSLPEAGELFF.

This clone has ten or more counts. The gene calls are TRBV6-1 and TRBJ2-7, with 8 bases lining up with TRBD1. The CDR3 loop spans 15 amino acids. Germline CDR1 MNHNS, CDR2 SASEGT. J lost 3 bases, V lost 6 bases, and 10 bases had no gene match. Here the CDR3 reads CASSPGTGRDYEQYF. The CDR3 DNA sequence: TGTGCCAGCAGCCCCGGGACAGGACGCGACTACGAGCAGTACTTC.

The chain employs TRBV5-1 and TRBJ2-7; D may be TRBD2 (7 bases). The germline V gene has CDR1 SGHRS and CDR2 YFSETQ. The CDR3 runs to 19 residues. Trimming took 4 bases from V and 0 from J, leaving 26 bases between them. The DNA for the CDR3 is TGCGCCAGCAGCCGAAGGGGGGGGTCCTCCTTATGGAGCTCCTACGAGCAGTACTTC. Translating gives CASSRRGGSSLWSSYEQYF. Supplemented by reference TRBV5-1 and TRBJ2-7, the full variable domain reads KAGVTQTPRYLIKTRGQQVTLSCSPISGHRSVSWYQQTPGQGLQFLFEYFSETQRNKGNFPGRFSGRQFSNSRSEMNVSTLELGDSALYLCASSRRGGSSLWSSYEQYFGPGTRLTVT.

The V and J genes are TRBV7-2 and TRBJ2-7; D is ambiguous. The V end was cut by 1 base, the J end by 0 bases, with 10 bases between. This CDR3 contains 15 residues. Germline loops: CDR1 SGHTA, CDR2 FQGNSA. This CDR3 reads CASSLVPRSSYEQYF. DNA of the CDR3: TGTGCCAGCAGCTTAGTTCCCCGCAGCTCCTACGAGCAGTACTTC.

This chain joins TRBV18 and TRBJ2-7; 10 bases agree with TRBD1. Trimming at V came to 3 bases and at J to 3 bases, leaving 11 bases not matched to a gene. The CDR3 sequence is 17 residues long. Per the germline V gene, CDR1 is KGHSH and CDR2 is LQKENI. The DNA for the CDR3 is TGTGCCAGCTCACCCCCGGGACAGGGGTCAGGCTTCTACGAGCAGTACTTC. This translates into CASSPPGQGSGFYEQYF.